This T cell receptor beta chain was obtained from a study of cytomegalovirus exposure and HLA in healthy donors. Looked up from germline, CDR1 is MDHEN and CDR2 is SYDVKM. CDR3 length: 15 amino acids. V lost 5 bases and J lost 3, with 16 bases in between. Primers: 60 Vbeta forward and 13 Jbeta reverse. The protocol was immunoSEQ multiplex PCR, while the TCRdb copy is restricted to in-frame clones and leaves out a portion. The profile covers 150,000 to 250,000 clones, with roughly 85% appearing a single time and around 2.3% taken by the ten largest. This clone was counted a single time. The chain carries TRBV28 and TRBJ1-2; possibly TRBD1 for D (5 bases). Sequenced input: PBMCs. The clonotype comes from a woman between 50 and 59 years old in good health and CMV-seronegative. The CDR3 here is CASSPPTDSYYGYTF. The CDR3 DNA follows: TGTGCCAGCAGTCCCCCTACCGACAGTTACTATGGCTACACCTTC.